This T cell receptor beta chain came from a study of shared clonotypes between healthy human individuals. Naive CD8 cells, CD45RO-negative and positively selected for CCR7, excluded terminally differentiated effector memory CD45RA+ cells. Libraries were prepared by immunoSEQ multiplex PCR; TCRdb keeps only in-frame clonotypes and omits some of them. The table shows about 750,000 clones, with over 90% occurring only once. The sequence was collected from a man younger than 45 in good health. The sample was naive CD8+ T cells sorted from blood.

The CDR3 is CSARTGHYGYTF. Written as DNA, the CDR3 is TGCAGCGCACGGACAGGCCACTATGGCTACACCTTC. The chain joins TRBV29-1 to TRBJ1-2; 7 nucleotides match TRBD1. Germline CDR1 SQVTM, CDR2 ANQGSEA. The CDR3 spans 12 residues. V lost 7 bases, J lost 3 bases, and 5 bases stayed unmatched.